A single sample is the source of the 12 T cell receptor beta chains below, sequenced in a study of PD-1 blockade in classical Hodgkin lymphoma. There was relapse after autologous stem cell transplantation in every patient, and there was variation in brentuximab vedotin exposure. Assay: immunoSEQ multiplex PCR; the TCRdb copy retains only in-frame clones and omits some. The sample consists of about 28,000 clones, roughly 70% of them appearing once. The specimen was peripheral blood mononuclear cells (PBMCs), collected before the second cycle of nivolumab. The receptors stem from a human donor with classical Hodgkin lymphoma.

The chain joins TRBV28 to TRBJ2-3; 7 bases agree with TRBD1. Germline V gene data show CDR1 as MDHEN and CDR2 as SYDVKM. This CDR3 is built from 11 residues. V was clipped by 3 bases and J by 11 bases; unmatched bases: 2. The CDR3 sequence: CASSFRTGQYF. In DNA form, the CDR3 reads TGTGCCAGCAGTTTCAGGACAGGGCAGTATTTT.

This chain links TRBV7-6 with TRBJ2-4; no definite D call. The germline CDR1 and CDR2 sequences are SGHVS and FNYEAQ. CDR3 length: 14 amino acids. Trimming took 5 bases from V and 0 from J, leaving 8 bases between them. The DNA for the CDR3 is TGTGCCAGCAGCCCTAAGATAGCCAAAAACATTCAGTACTTC. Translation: CASSPKIAKNIQYF.

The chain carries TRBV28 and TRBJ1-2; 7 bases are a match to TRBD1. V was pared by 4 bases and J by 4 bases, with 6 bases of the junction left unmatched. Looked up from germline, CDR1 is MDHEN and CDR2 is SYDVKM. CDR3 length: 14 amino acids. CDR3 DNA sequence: TGTGCCAGCAGTTCTCCGGACAGGACCTATGGCTACACCTTC. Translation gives CASSSPDRTYGYTF.

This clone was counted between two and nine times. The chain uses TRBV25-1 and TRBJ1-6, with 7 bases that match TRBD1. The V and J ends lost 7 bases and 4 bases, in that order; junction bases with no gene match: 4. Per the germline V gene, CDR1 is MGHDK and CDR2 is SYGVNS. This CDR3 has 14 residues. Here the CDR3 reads CASTAGQYNSPLHF. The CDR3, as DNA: TGTGCCAGCACCGCGGGACAGTATAATTCACCCCTCCACTTT.

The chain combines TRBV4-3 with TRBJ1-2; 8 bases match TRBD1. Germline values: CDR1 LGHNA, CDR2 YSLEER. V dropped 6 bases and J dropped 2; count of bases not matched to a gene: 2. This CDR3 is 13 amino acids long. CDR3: CASSRTGNYGYTF. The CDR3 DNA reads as TGCGCCAGCAGTCGGACAGGGAACTATGGCTACACCTTC.

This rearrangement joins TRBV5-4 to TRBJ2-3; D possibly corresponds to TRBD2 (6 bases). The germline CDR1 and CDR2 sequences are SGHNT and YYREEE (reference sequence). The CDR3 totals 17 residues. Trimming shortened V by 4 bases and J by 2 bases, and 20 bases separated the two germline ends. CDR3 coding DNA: TGTGCCAGCAGCGGGGACTCCGCGCGATCCTTCACAGATACGCAGTATTTT. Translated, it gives CASSGDSARSFTDTQYF. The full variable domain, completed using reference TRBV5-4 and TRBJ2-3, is ETGVTQSPTHLIKTRGQQVTLRCSSQSGHNTVSWYQQALGQGPQFIFQYYREEENGRGNFPPRFSGLQFPNYSSELNVNALELDDSALYLCASSGDSARSFTDTQYFGPGTRLTVL.

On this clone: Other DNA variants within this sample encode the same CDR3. The CDR3 DNA reads TGTGCCAGCTCACCGGGGGGGTACGAGCAGTACGTC. This sequence encodes CASSPGGYEQYV. J is TRBJ2-7 and V is TRBV18; 7 nucleotides line up with TRBD2. This CDR3 is built from 12 residues. J gave up 4 bases and V 3 bases, and 0 bases lay outside the gene matches. CDR1 KGHSH and CDR2 LQKENI come from the germline V gene.

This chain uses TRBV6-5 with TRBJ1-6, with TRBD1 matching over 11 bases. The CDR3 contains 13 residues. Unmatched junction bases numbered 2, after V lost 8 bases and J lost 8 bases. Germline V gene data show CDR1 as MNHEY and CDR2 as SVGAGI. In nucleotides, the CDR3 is TGTGCCAGCCGGGACAGGGGGTATTCACCCCTCCACTTT. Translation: CASRDRGYSPLHF.

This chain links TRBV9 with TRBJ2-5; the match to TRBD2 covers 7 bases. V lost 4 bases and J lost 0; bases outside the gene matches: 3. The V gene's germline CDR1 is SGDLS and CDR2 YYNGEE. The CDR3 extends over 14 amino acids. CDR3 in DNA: TGTGCCAGCAGCCCAGCGGGGTACCAAGAGACCCAGTACTTC. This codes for CASSPAGYQETQYF. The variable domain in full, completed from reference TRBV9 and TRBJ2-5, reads DSGVTQTPKHLITATGQRVTLRCSPRSGDLSVYWYQQSLDQGLQFLIQYYNGEERAKGNILERFSAQQFPDLHSELNLSSLELGDSALYFCASSPAGYQETQYFGPGTRLLVL.

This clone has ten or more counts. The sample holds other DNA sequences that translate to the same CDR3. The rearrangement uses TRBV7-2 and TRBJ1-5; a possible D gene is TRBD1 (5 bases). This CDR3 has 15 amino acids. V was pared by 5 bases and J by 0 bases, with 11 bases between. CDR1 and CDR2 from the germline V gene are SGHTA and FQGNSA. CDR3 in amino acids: CASSKDSYSNQPQHF. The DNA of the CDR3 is TGTGCCAGCAGCAAAGACAGTTATAGCAATCAGCCCCAGCATTTT.

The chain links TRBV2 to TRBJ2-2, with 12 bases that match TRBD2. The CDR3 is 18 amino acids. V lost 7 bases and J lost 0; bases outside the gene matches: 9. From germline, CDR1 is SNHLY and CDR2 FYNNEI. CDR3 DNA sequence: TGTGCCAGCACCACGACTAGCGGGGGCCTCGCGAACACCGGGGAGCTGTTTTTT. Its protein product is CASTTTSGGLANTGELFF.

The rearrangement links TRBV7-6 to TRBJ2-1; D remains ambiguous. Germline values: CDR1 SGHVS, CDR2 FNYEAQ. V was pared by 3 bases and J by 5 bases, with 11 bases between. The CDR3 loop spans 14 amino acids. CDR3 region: CASSFGAGNNEQFF. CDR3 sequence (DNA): TGTGCCAGCAGCTTTGGCGCTGGAAACAATGAGCAGTTCTTC. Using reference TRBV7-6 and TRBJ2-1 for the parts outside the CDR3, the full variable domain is GAGVSQSPRYKVTKRGQDVALRCDPISGHVSLYWYRQALGQGPEFLTYFNYEAQQDKSGLPNDRFSAERPEGSISTLTIQRTEQRDSAMYRCASSFGAGNNEQFFGPGTRLTVL.